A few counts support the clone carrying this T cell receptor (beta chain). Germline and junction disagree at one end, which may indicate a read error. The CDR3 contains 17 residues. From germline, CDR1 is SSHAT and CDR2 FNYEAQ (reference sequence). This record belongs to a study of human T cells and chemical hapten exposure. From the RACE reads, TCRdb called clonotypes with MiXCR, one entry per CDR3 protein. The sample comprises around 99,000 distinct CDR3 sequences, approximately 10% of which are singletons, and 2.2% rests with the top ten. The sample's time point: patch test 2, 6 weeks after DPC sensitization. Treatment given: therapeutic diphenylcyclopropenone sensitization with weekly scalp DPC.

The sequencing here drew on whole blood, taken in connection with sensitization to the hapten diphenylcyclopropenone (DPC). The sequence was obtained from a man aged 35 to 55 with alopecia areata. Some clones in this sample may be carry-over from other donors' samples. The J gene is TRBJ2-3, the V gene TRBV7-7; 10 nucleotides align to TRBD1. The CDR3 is CASSPGLGTGAPDTQYF. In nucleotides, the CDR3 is TGTGCTAGCAGCCCTGGTCTTGGGACAGGGGCACCAGATACGCAGTATTTT.